Following are 10 T cell receptor beta chains from one sample sequenced in a study of blood T cell repertoires in COVID-19. Some clones are missing from TCRdb's copy, which holds only in-frame ones; the method was immunoSEQ multiplex PCR. The sample carries under 350,000 clones, over 85% recorded once. The specimen sequenced was peripheral blood. These receptors were obtained from a woman in her 30s with COVID-19, enrolled during active disease.

This clone occurred once. The rearrangement uses TRBV11-2 and TRBJ1-1; maybe TRBD1 (5 bases). The V gene lost 5 bases and the J gene lost 4 bases, with 11 bases spanning the gap. Germline V gene data show CDR1 as SGHAT and CDR2 as FQNNGV. This CDR3 region has 13 residues. The CDR3 spells CASSPQVITEAFF. In DNA, the CDR3 is TGTGCCAGCAGCCCACAGGTAATCACTGAAGCTTTCTTT.

CDR3 DNA: TGTGCCAGCAGCTTAGTTCCCCTAGCGGGGTCAATGGGGGAGCTGTTTTTT. Its translation is CASSLVPLAGSMGELFF. The chain has TRBV7-2 and TRBJ2-2; TRBD2 matches at 9 bases. Germline V gene sequence: CDR1 SGHTA, CDR2 FQGNSA. CDR3 length: 17 amino acids. Germline trimming cut 1 base from V and 8 bases from J; bases unmatched to any gene: 11.

The rearrangement links TRBV4-1 to TRBJ1-6; no firm D call. Germline V lookup: CDR1 MGHRA, CDR2 YSYEKL. Trimming left V 0 bases short and J 0 bases short, with 6 bases between. The CDR3 extends over 16 amino acids. The CDR3 loop reads CASSQDVSSYNSPLHF. The CDR3 DNA sequence: TGCGCCAGCAGCCAAGATGTGAGCTCCTATAATTCACCCCTCCACTTT.

This chain connects TRBV2 to TRBJ2-7; the match to TRBD1 covers 8 bases. From germline, CDR1 is SNHLY and CDR2 FYNNEI. Germline trimming cut 4 bases from V and 3 bases from J; bases unmatched to any gene: 8. There are 15 residues in the CDR3. CDR3 in amino acids: CASSGGDRRFYEQYF. The DNA for the CDR3 is TGTGCCAGCAGTGGGGGGGACAGGAGGTTCTACGAGCAGTACTTC.

The chain has TRBV5-1 and TRBJ2-5; 7 bases fit TRBD1. CDR3 size: 12 residues. CDR1 is SGHRS and CDR2 is YFSETQ in the germline V gene. The V gene end was trimmed by 6 bases and the J gene end by 5 bases; junction bases not matched to a gene: 4. The CDR3 loop reads CASTRQGETQYF. The CDR3 DNA reads as TGCGCCAGCACTAGACAGGGTGAGACCCAGTACTTC.

This clone appeared a single time. This sequence joins TRBV5-1 and TRBJ2-1, with 7 bases fitting TRBD1. Trimming took 4 bases from V and 1 from J; bases not matched to a gene: 14. The germline V gene has CDR1 SGHRS and CDR2 YFSETQ. The CDR3 sequence is 18 residues long. This CDR3 is CASSIYPFSGGSYNEQFF. The CDR3, as DNA: TGCGCCAGCAGCATTTACCCGTTTTCAGGGGGTTCCTACAATGAGCAGTTCTTC.

V is TRBV11-2 and J is TRBJ2-5; 11 bases are a match to TRBD2. V was pared by 5 bases and J by 1 base, with 6 bases of the junction left unmatched. CDR1 is SGHAT and CDR2 is FQNNGV in the germline V gene. CDR3 length: 16 amino acids. CDR3 loop: CASSHSSGGLQETQYF. DNA for the CDR3: TGTGCCAGCAGCCACTCTAGCGGGGGGCTCCAAGAGACCCAGTACTTC.

This clone was detected only once. This rearrangement joins TRBV4-1 to TRBJ1-2; 7 nucleotides agree with TRBD1. The CDR3 has 18 amino acids. The ends lost 3 bases at V and 6 bases at J; junction bases unmatched: 19. Per germline, CDR1 MGHRA and CDR2 YSYEKL. The CDR3 DNA reads TGCGCCAGCAGCCACGTACAGGGGTCCCCTTCCGTGAGAGATGGCTACACCTTC. Amino acids: CASSHVQGSPSVRDGYTF.

Here the CDR3 DNA reads TGTGCCACCCGGACACTTTCGAACACCGGGGAGCTGTTTTTT. It codes for CATRTLSNTGELFF. The chain carries TRBV2 and TRBJ2-2, with D maybe TRBD1 (5 bases). The CDR3 is made up of 14 amino acids. Between the trimmed V and J ends, which lost 10 bases and 0 bases, there was a span of 12 bases. Germline V gives CDR1 SNHLY, CDR2 FYNNEI.

This clone was observed a single time. The rearrangement uses TRBV19 and TRBJ1-2; 11 bases agree with TRBD1. The junction had 4 bases not matched to a gene; V was cut back by 4 bases and J by 3 bases. Germline-derived CDR1 and CDR2 are LNHDA and SQIVND (reference sequence). The length of the CDR3 is 15 residues. For the CDR3, the DNA is TGTGCCAGTAGTACCGGGACAGGGGGATACTATGGCTACACCTTC. Translated: CASSTGTGGYYGYTF.